The following is a TCR beta chain sequence with its context. The antigen is unknown. The sample is drawn from a study of vaccination and CD4 T cells after COVID-19. Cultured CD4+ T cells had their DNA profiled by the Oncomine TCR Beta short-read assay. Someone extracted genomic DNA from cultured CD4+ T cells. TCRdb itself ran the PCR reads through MiXCR, one entry per CDR3 protein. The sample carries nearly 15,000 distinct CDR3 sequences, about 26% recorded once. CDR1 and CDR2 from the germline V gene are SGHRS and YFSETQ. The CDR3 totals 13 residues. V was pared by 4 bases and J by 2 bases, with 9 bases between. Whole-study findings and limits: Researchers report that a median approximately 85% of reactive clones in convalescent patients surfaced only post-vaccination.

The treatment is: approximately nine-day PBMC culture with coronavirus spike peptide pools or control peptides (ViraFEST assay). With peptide pools, ViraFEST first expanded antigen-specific T cells and afterwards sequenced their TCRs. The chain combines TRBV5-1 with TRBJ1-2; possibly TRBD1 for D (5 bases). The source material was cultured CD4+ T cells from blood. This TCR derives from a human donor with COVID-19. CDR3 sequence: CASSMTANYGYTF. In DNA form, the CDR3 reads TGCGCCAGCAGCATGACAGCGAACTATGGCTACACCTTC.